One sample yielded the 27 T cell receptor beta chains listed below, sequenced in a study of CD8 T cells in Susac syndrome. The RNA, about 0.5 to 1 ug, was put through reverse transcription using random hexamers. TCRdb reanalysed the immunoSEQ multiplex PCR reads using MiXCR and keeps one entry per CDR3 protein. The repertoire holds approximately 180,000 distinct CDR3 sequences, with around 95% as singletons. The sequenced material came from CD4+ T cells from PBMCs. The source of these receptors is a human donor with multiple sclerosis.

The V gene is TRBV13, the J gene TRBJ2-1, with a possible D match to TRBD2 (6 bases). Trimming took off 5 bases at V and 5 bases at J, with 16 bases between the two ends. The CDR3 sequence is 15 residues long. Per germline, CDR1 PRHDT and CDR2 FYEKMQ (reference sequence). The CDR3 sequence is CASSGWASGHNEQFF. CDR3 DNA: TGTGCCAGCAGCGGATGGGCGAGCGGGCACAATGAGCAGTTCTTC.

The chain recombines TRBV4-2 with TRBJ2-5, with 14 bases identical to TRBD2. Germline trimming cut 4 bases from V and 5 bases from J; bases unmatched to any gene: 6. The CDR3 has 16 amino acids. CDR1 and CDR2 from the germline V gene are LGHNA and YNFKEQ. CDR3 amino acids: CASSPGTSGGGETQYF. CDR3 sequence (DNA): TGTGCCAGCAGCCCGGGGACTAGCGGGGGTGGGGAGACCCAGTACTTC.

The V call is TRBV5-4, the J call TRBJ1-2, with a possible D match to TRBD1 (5 bases). Between the trimmed V and J ends, which lost 3 bases and 8 bases, there was a span of 17 bases. This CDR3 is built from 14 residues. CDR1 SGHNT and CDR2 YYREEE come from the germline V gene (reference sequence). This chain's CDR3 is CASSWDFSHGGYTF. The DNA for the CDR3 is TGTGCCAGCAGCTGGGACTTCTCCCATGGAGGCTACACCTTC.

The chain links TRBV6-6 to TRBJ1-5; D gene uncertain. CDR1 and CDR2 (germline): MNHNY, SVGAGI (reference sequence). This CDR3 has 13 residues. V shed 1 base and J shed 6 bases, with 7 bases lying between them. CDR3 nucleotides: TGTGCCAGCAGTTACTTCGCTCCTCAGCCCCAGCATTTT. The encoded protein is CASSYFAPQPQHF.

The chain has TRBV20-1 and TRBJ2-5; D not certain. Germline loops: CDR1 DFQATT, CDR2 SNEGSKA (reference sequence). The V end was cut by 0 bases, the J end by 2 bases, with 7 bases between. The CDR3 contains 13 residues. CDR3 sequence reads: CSARDPLQETQYF. CDR3 in DNA: TGCAGTGCTAGAGATCCCCTTCAAGAGACCCAGTACTTC.

The CDR3 sequence: CASSLEPGVGYTF. CDR3 in DNA: TGCGCCAGCAGCTTGGAACCAGGGGTCGGCTACACCTTC. This rearrangement joins TRBV5-1 to TRBJ1-2, with D perhaps TRBD1 (6 bases). CDR1 SGHRS and CDR2 YFSETQ come from the germline V gene. With 0 bases removed from V and 8 bases from J, the gap between germline ends came to 11 bases. The CDR3 runs 13 residues.

The CDR3 protein is CATSRGTGTSGGLRGETQYF. Written as DNA, the CDR3 is TGTGCCACCAGCAGAGGAACCGGGACTAGCGGGGGGTTGAGGGGAGAGACCCAGTACTTC. The chain carries TRBV15 and TRBJ2-5; 15 bases agree with TRBD2. CDR1 and CDR2 (germline): LNHNV, YYDKDF (reference sequence). J lost 4 bases, V lost 1 base, and 13 bases had no gene match. The CDR3 covers 20 residues.

The V call is TRBV6-6, the J call TRBJ2-1; D uncertain. V gave up 2 bases and J gave up 8 bases, with 7 bases separating them. Germline assignment: CDR1 MNHNY and CDR2 SVGAGI (reference sequence). CDR3 length equals 12 residues. The CDR3 nucleotides read TGTGCCAGCAGTTACAGGGTCGATGAGCAGTTCTTC. Amino acids: CASSYRVDEQFF.

The rearrangement links TRBV25-1 to TRBJ2-5; D remains unclear. The CDR3 runs to 14 residues. The germline gives CDR1 MGHDK, CDR2 SYGVNS. The germline V and J ends were trimmed by 5 bases and 7 bases, with 17 bases remaining between them. CDR3 sequence reads: CASSISHQVGTQYF. CDR3 nucleotides: TGTGCCAGCAGTATCTCCCACCAGGTGGGGACCCAGTACTTC.

This chain links TRBV30 with TRBJ2-3; D may match TRBD1 or TRBD2 (5 bases each). Germline V gene lookup returns CDR1 GTSNPN and CDR2 SVGIG (reference sequence). Between the trimmed V and J ends, which lost 1 base and 5 bases, there was a span of 16 bases. This CDR3 has 15 residues. CDR3 DNA sequence: TGTGCCTGGAGTGCATCCGGGGCCCCGAGAGATACGCAGTATTTT. Translated: CAWSASGAPRDTQYF.

This clonotype is a singleton in its sample. J is TRBJ2-7 and V is TRBV29-1, with TRBD1 matching over 8 bases. Germline lookup yields CDR1 SQVTM and CDR2 ANQGSEA. V was clipped by 6 bases and J by 4 bases; unmatched bases: 5. The length of the CDR3 is 12 residues. CDR3 protein: CSVPGQAYEQYF. The CDR3 coding sequence is TGCAGCGTCCCGGGACAGGCGTACGAGCAGTACTTC.

The CDR3 region is CASSVWTGEETQYF. In nucleotides, the CDR3 is TGTGCCAGCAGCGTGTGGACAGGGGAAGAGACCCAGTACTTC. This chain uses TRBV9 with TRBJ2-5; 9 nucleotides match TRBD1. The germline CDR1 and CDR2 sequences are SGDLS and YYNGEE. Losses at the gene ends were 2 bases for V and 3 bases for J; bases not matched to a gene: 2. The CDR3 runs to 14 residues.

This chain connects TRBV29-1 to TRBJ2-1, with 9 bases that match TRBD1. The length of the CDR3 is 14 residues. Germline V gene sequence: CDR1 SQVTM, CDR2 ANQGSEA. Trimming at V came to 3 bases and at J to 4 bases, leaving 4 bases not matched to a gene. This CDR3 is CSVDGTGMYNEQFF. As DNA, the CDR3 is TGCAGCGTTGATGGGACAGGGATGTACAATGAGCAGTTCTTC.

This clonotype was seen once. The chain is built from TRBV4-3 and TRBJ2-3; 8 nucleotides agree with TRBD2. Losses at the gene ends were 2 bases for V and 4 bases for J; bases not matched to a gene: 8. This CDR3 spans 16 amino acids. Germline V lookup: CDR1 LGHNA, CDR2 YSLEER. As DNA, the CDR3 is TGCGCCAGCAGCCAACTGGTGGCGGGGGGAGCAGATACGCAGTATTTT. It translates to CASSQLVAGGADTQYF.

This rearrangement joins TRBV5-1 to TRBJ2-3; D is possibly TRBD1 or TRBD2 (5 bases each). Trimming stripped 4 bases from V and 4 bases from J, with 16 bases between. The CDR3 spans 15 residues. Germline assignment: CDR1 SGHRS and CDR2 YFSETQ. CDR3 sequence reads: CASSRDPERADTQYF. In DNA form, the CDR3 reads TGCGCCAGCAGCAGGGACCCCGAGCGCGCAGATACGCAGTATTTT.

The V gene is TRBV28, the J gene TRBJ1-1; tentatively, D is TRBD1 (6 bases). The CDR3 has 16 residues. Looked up from germline, CDR1 is MDHEN and CDR2 is SYDVKM. V shed 5 bases and J shed 4 bases, with 20 bases lying between them. CDR3 residues: CASSPRGYRVSTEAFF. Here the CDR3 DNA reads TGTGCCAGCAGTCCAAGAGGGTACAGGGTCAGCACTGAAGCTTTCTTT.

Only one count was recorded for this clonotype. The genes are TRBV7-2 and TRBJ2-7, with D perhaps matching TRBD1 (6 bases). In germline, CDR1 is SGHTA, CDR2 FQGNSA. The V and J ends lost 1 base and 5 bases respectively, with 15 bases between them. CDR3 size: 15 residues. CDR3 bases: TGTGCCAGCAGCTTAGGGGCCCAGGGGACCCACGAGCAGTACTTC. It encodes CASSLGAQGTHEQYF.

The chain couples TRBV5-6 to TRBJ1-2; the match to TRBD1 covers 9 bases. CDR3 length equals 14 residues. V shed 0 bases, J shed 6 bases, and the junction held 3 bases outside the gene matches. Germline CDR1 reads SGHDT; CDR2 reads YYEEEE. The DNA of the CDR3 is TGTGCCAGCAGCTTGGACAGGGGGCTCCATGGCTACACCTTC. Translation gives CASSLDRGLHGYTF.

The chain employs TRBV30 and TRBJ1-1; perhaps TRBD1 as D (6 bases). The ends were cut back, 2 bases at V and 2 bases at J, with 12 bases in the middle. Germline V gives CDR1 GTSNPN, CDR2 SVGIG (reference sequence). This CDR3 is built from 14 residues. The CDR3 DNA follows: TGTGCCTGGAGTCACGGGGGCCCTAACACTGAAGCTTTCTTT. Amino acid sequence: CAWSHGGPNTEAFF.

V and J are TRBV29-1 and TRBJ1-1; 7 bases fit TRBD1. The V gene's germline CDR1 is SQVTM and CDR2 ANQGSEA. V lost 8 bases, J lost 7 bases, and 7 bases stayed unmatched. CDR3 length: 11 amino acids. CDR3: CSSKTGSEAFF. The CDR3 nucleotides read TGCAGCTCCAAGACAGGGAGTGAAGCTTTCTTT.

The chain recombines TRBV7-9 with TRBJ2-3, with TRBD1 as a possible D gene (6 bases). The V end lost 6 bases, the J end lost 0 bases, and 13 bases lay between the germline ends. CDR1 is SEHNR and CDR2 is FQNEAQ in the germline V gene (reference sequence). This CDR3 is built from 15 residues. The CDR3 here is CASRLTGPSTDTQYF. The CDR3 nucleotides read TGTGCCAGCAGACTTACAGGGCCTAGCACAGATACGCAGTATTTT.

This clonotype was seen just once. This sequence joins TRBV5-4 and TRBJ2-5; 9 bases fit TRBD1. Germline lookup yields CDR1 SGHNT and CDR2 YYREEE (reference sequence). The CDR3 totals 15 residues. J gave up 2 bases and V 4 bases, and 6 bases lay outside the gene matches. The CDR3: CASSQDRGGQETQYF. DNA of the CDR3: TGTGCCAGCAGCCAGGACAGGGGAGGACAAGAGACCCAGTACTTC.

The genes are TRBV10-3 and TRBJ2-5, with a tentative D call TRBD1 (6 bases). Looked up from germline, CDR1 is ENHRY and CDR2 is SYGVKD. Trimming pared 6 bases from V and 1 base from J, leaving 15 bases between. The CDR3 is made up of 15 amino acids. The CDR3 is CAISKQGNRQETQYF. The DNA of the CDR3 is TGTGCCATCAGCAAACAGGGAAATCGCCAAGAGACCCAGTACTTC.

The rearrangement links TRBV5-1 to TRBJ2-3, with 10 bases that match TRBD2. Germline values: CDR1 SGHRS, CDR2 YFSETQ. V was clipped by 1 base and J by 6 bases; unmatched bases: 5. CDR3 length: 15 residues. CDR3 sequence reads: CASSLIAGGQDTQYF. DNA for the CDR3: TGCGCCAGCAGCTTGATAGCGGGGGGCCAGGATACGCAGTATTTT.

The V and J genes are TRBV7-9 and TRBJ1-2; D is uncertain. The CDR3 contains 13 residues. V lost 7 bases and J lost 1, with 10 bases in between. CDR1 is SEHNR, CDR2 FQNEAQ, per germline (reference sequence). CDR3 nucleotide sequence: TGTGCCAGCATCCCGGATGGTAACTATGGCTACACCTTC. It codes for CASIPDGNYGYTF.

This rearrangement joins TRBV2 to TRBJ2-7; possible D gene TRBD2, 5 bases. The CDR3 length is 14 residues. V was shortened by 3 bases and J by 0 bases, with 9 bases between the two germline ends. The germline gives CDR1 SNHLY, CDR2 FYNNEI. CDR3 nucleotide sequence: TGTGCCAGCAGTGATAGCGCGCCCTCCTACGAGCAGTACTTC. Its translation is CASSDSAPSYEQYF.

The V call is TRBV7-2, the J call TRBJ2-1; maybe TRBD2 (6 bases). CDR1 is SGHTA and CDR2 is FQGNSA in the germline V gene. This CDR3 has 13 residues. Trimming removed 4 bases from V and 7 bases from J, with 11 bases in between. In nucleotides, the CDR3 is TGTGCCAGCAGCTCACAGGCGGGGAATGAGCAGTTCTTC. Protein: CASSSQAGNEQFF.